Below are 24 T cell receptor beta chains sequenced from a single sample in a study of T-cell reconstitution after alpha-beta-depleted transplantation in children. Unique molecular identifiers were incorporated into the prepared TCRbeta library. A single record per CDR3 protein comes from TCRdb applying MiXCR to the PCR reads. Of about 370,000 distinct CDR3 sequences in the sample, around 21% are singletons; the top ten hold less than 4.5%. The sequencing here drew on PBMCs from the stem cell graft donor, taken from the stem cell graft. Source of these receptors: a human donor who donated a stem cell graft to a child with acute myeloid leukemia.

This clonotype was seen a few times. The chain combines TRBV20-1 with TRBJ2-7; 9 bases line up with TRBD2. J was trimmed by 0 bases and V by 3 bases; bases with no gene match: 6. The germline CDR1 and CDR2 sequences are DFQATT and SNEGSKA (reference sequence). The CDR3 loop spans 15 amino acids. CDR3 in DNA: TGCAGTGCTAGCCCCGCGGGAGGGGGCTCCTACGAGCAGTACTTC. It specifies CSASPAGGGSYEQYF.

This clonotype has more than one count but fewer than ten. The rearrangement uses TRBV5-1 and TRBJ1-1; D may be TRBD1 (6 bases). The germline V gene has CDR1 SGHRS and CDR2 YFSETQ. V lost 5 bases to trimming and J lost 3 bases, with 14 bases between them. The CDR3 length is 14 residues. CDR3 protein: CASSSGASDTEAFF. In DNA form, the CDR3 reads TGCGCCAGCAGTTCAGGGGCGTCGGACACTGAAGCTTTCTTT. The whole variable domain, remainder taken from reference TRBV5-1 and TRBJ1-1, is KAGVTQTPRYLIKTRGQQVTLSCSPISGHRSVSWYQQTPGQGLQFLFEYFSETQRNKGNFPGRFSGRQFSNSRSEMNVSTLELGDSALYLCASSSGASDTEAFFGQGTRLTVV.

This clonotype was detected ten times or more. This chain links TRBV12-3 or TRBV12-4 with TRBJ1-1; D is undetermined. Trimming cost V 3 bases and J 4 bases, with 9 bases left between them. The CDR3 sequence is 13 residues long. For the CDR3, the DNA is TGTGCCAGCAGTTTCACGGGTGGCACTGAAGCTTTCTTT. Protein product: CASSFTGGTEAFF.

Only a few counts were recorded for this clonotype. The chain links TRBV29-1 to TRBJ2-1; 11 positions agree with TRBD2. Germline values: CDR1 SQVTM, CDR2 ANQGSEA. V was pared by 6 bases and J by 5 bases, with 6 bases of the junction left unmatched. This CDR3 is built from 14 residues. CDR3 sequence reads: CSVTTSGNHNEQFF. The CDR3 DNA is TGCAGCGTCACGACTAGCGGGAATCACAATGAGCAGTTCTTC.

This clonotype showed up many times. J is TRBJ2-2 and V is TRBV12-3 or TRBV12-4, with 7 bases aligning to TRBD1. The V gene end was trimmed by 3 bases and the J gene end by 1 base; junction bases not matched to a gene: 2. CDR3 length: 15 residues. The chain's CDR3 is CASSLTGRNTGELFF. The CDR3 DNA is TGTGCCAGCAGTTTGACAGGGAGGAACACCGGGGAGCTGTTTTTT.

This rearrangement joins TRBV6-1 to TRBJ2-3; 7 bases map to TRBD2. From germline, CDR1 is MNHNS and CDR2 SASEGT. J gave up 5 bases and V 6 bases, and 20 bases lay outside the gene matches. The CDR3 length is 18 residues. The CDR3 DNA sequence: TGTGCCAGCAGCCTCCTTGGGGCTAGCGGTCCAGCGGGAGATACGCAGTATTTT. Its protein is CASSLLGASGPAGDTQYF.

V gene TRBV28 combines with J gene TRBJ2-6, with D unclear. CDR1 and CDR2 (germline): MDHEN, SYDVKM. The CDR3 length is 12 residues. Trimming cost V 8 bases and J 2 bases, with 4 bases left between them. In nucleotides, the CDR3 is TGTGCCAGCCTCACTGGGGCCAACGTCCTGACTTTC. It translates to CASLTGANVLTF.

This clonotype showed up many times. The chain uses TRBV6-1 and TRBJ1-2; D possibly corresponds to TRBD1 (6 bases). The V end was cut by 7 bases, the J end by 6 bases, with 18 bases between. Germline CDR1 MNHNS, CDR2 SASEGT. The CDR3 totals 14 residues. CDR3: CASIIPGTRNGYTF. CDR3 DNA sequence: TGTGCCAGCATCATTCCCGGGACAAGAAATGGCTACACCTTC.

This clonotype was counted ten times or more. The chain recombines TRBV28 with TRBJ2-5; D uncertain. This CDR3 contains 15 residues. Deletions cut 7 bases from V and 5 bases from J, with 20 bases between. Germline CDR1 and CDR2: MDHEN and SYDVKM. Written as DNA, the CDR3 is TGTGCCAGCAACAACAACCTCGAGGAGCGTGAGACCCAGTACTTC. It translates to CASNNNLEERETQYF.

In its sample, this clonotype was seen many times. This chain connects TRBV29-1 to TRBJ2-3; D remains ambiguous. CDR1 SQVTM and CDR2 ANQGSEA come from the germline V gene. This CDR3 has 11 amino acids. The V and J ends lost 7 bases and 5 bases respectively, with 10 bases between them. The CDR3 sequence is CSGGLGDTQYF. DNA for the CDR3: TGCAGCGGTGGATTGGGAGATACGCAGTATTTT.

This clonotype occurred many times. The chain links TRBV29-1 to TRBJ1-2; D unclear. This CDR3 comprises 11 residues. Trimming left V 7 bases short and J 3 bases short, with 9 bases between. The germline gives CDR1 SQVTM, CDR2 ANQGSEA. The chain's CDR3 is CSAGGDYGYTF. DNA for the CDR3: TGCAGCGCCGGCGGGGACTATGGCTACACCTTC.

This clonotype has more than one count but fewer than ten. The genes are TRBV20-1 and TRBJ2-1, with unresolved D. Germline values: CDR1 DFQATT, CDR2 SNEGSKA (reference sequence). This CDR3 is built from 10 residues. Trimming took off 1 base at V and 13 bases at J, with 8 bases between the two ends. CDR3 sequence: CSARGRRQFF. CDR3 DNA: TGCAGTGCTAGAGGACGCCGACAGTTCTTC.

The rearrangement joins TRBV29-1 to TRBJ2-3; 12 bases line up with TRBD1. The CDR3 spans 14 residues. Trimming cost V 6 bases and J 6 bases; bases outside gene matches: 7. Germline values: CDR1 SQVTM, CDR2 ANQGSEA. CDR3 sequence (DNA): TGCAGCGTCGAGGGACAGGGGGCTGTTGATACGCAGTATTTT. Amino acids: CSVEGQGAVDTQYF.

The rearrangement uses TRBV6-1 and TRBJ1-1; no firm D call. Trimming removed 3 bases from V and 1 base from J, with 6 bases in between. CDR1 is MNHNS and CDR2 is SASEGT in the germline V gene. The CDR3 is 13 amino acids. The CDR3 protein is CASSDQWNTEAFF. CDR3 DNA sequence: TGTGCCAGCAGTGACCAGTGGAACACTGAAGCTTTCTTT.

V gene TRBV12-3 or TRBV12-4 combines with J gene TRBJ2-1; no reliable D call. This CDR3 region has 13 residues. The V and J ends lost 5 bases and 9 bases respectively, with 14 bases between them. CDR3 amino acids: CASSPARAAEQFF. The CDR3 DNA reads as TGTGCCAGCAGTCCCGCTAGGGCGGCTGAGCAGTTCTTC.

This clonotype was recorded once. The J gene is TRBJ2-1, the V gene TRBV5-1; 14 bases line up with TRBD2. The CDR3 consists of 16 residues. Germline lookup yields CDR1 SGHRS and CDR2 YFSETQ. V was pared by 1 base and J by 6 bases, with 3 bases of the junction left unmatched. CDR3 bases: TGCGCCAGCAGCTTGTCAGGGACTAGCGGGGGCAATGAGCAGTTCTTC. This sequence encodes CASSLSGTSGGNEQFF.

V is TRBV4-1 and J is TRBJ2-3, with TRBD1 matching over 9 bases. The CDR3 length is 14 residues. Germline CDR1 and CDR2: MGHRA and YSYEKL. After removal of 5 bases from V and 4 bases from J, the junction contained 4 bases not matched to a gene. CDR3 coding DNA: TGCGCCAGCAGCATGGACAGGGGTTCAGATACGCAGTATTTT. This sequence encodes CASSMDRGSDTQYF.

This clonotype was recorded many times. The chain carries TRBV12-3 or TRBV12-4 and TRBJ1-5; D is undetermined. V lost 6 bases to trimming and J lost 6 bases, with 15 bases between them. The CDR3 has 14 amino acids. The CDR3 reads CASRDRGYTQPQHF. DNA of the CDR3: TGTGCCAGCAGAGACCGAGGGTACACTCAGCCCCAGCATTTT.

The J gene is TRBJ2-5, the V gene TRBV7-7, with TRBD1 identical over 8 bases. Trimming took 5 bases from V and 4 from J; bases not matched to a gene: 3. The CDR3 is 13 residues long. CDR1 SSHAT and CDR2 FNYEAQ come from the germline V gene (reference sequence). The CDR3 protein is CASSAQGGETQYF. The DNA for the CDR3 is TGTGCCAGCAGCGCACAGGGGGGAGAGACCCAGTACTTC.

J is TRBJ2-7 and V is TRBV12-3 or TRBV12-4, with a tentative D call TRBD2 (5 bases). The CDR3 has 14 residues. The V end lost 4 bases, the J end lost 2 bases, and 12 bases lay between the germline ends. The CDR3 loop reads CASSSGEGTYEQYF. CDR3 nucleotide sequence: TGTGCCAGCAGTTCCGGTGAGGGAACCTACGAGCAGTACTTC.

This clonotype appeared a few times. The chain recombines TRBV20-1 with TRBJ1-1; perhaps TRBD1 as D (6 bases). This CDR3 is built from 14 residues. In germline, CDR1 is DFQATT, CDR2 SNEGSKA (reference sequence). V lost 5 bases and J lost 5, with 18 bases in between. Here the CDR3 reads CSAETPTGRTEAFF. CDR3 DNA sequence: TGCAGTGCTGAAACACCTACAGGGAGAACTGAAGCTTTCTTT.

This clonotype has only a few counts. This rearrangement joins TRBV20-1 to TRBJ1-6; a weak D match, TRBD1 (6 bases). This CDR3 spans 15 amino acids. CDR1 is DFQATT, CDR2 SNEGSKA, per germline (reference sequence). The ends were cut back, 5 bases at V and 6 bases at J, with 17 bases in the middle. The CDR3 here is CSAPGGPSSNSPLHF. DNA of the CDR3: TGCAGTGCTCCCGGGGGGCCGAGTAGTAATTCACCCCTCCACTTT.

The chain recombines TRBV5-1 with TRBJ2-1; 7 nucleotides line up with TRBD1. The V and J ends lost 7 bases and 0 bases, in that order; junction bases with no gene match: 13. The CDR3 length is 17 residues. Germline-derived CDR1 and CDR2 are SGHRS and YFSETQ. DNA for the CDR3: TGCGCCAGCGATGACAGGGCCAACTTAGGCTCCTACAATGAGCAGTTCTTC. Translating it yields CASDDRANLGSYNEQFF.

This clonotype was detected many times. DNA of the CDR3: TGTTCGACTAGGCTCACCGGGACAGATACGCAGTATTTT. Amino acids: CSTRLTGTDTQYF. V usage is TRBV11-2 and J usage is TRBJ2-3, with D possibly TRBD2 on 6 matching bases. The CDR3 extends over 13 amino acids. From germline, CDR1 is SGHAT and CDR2 FQNNGV.